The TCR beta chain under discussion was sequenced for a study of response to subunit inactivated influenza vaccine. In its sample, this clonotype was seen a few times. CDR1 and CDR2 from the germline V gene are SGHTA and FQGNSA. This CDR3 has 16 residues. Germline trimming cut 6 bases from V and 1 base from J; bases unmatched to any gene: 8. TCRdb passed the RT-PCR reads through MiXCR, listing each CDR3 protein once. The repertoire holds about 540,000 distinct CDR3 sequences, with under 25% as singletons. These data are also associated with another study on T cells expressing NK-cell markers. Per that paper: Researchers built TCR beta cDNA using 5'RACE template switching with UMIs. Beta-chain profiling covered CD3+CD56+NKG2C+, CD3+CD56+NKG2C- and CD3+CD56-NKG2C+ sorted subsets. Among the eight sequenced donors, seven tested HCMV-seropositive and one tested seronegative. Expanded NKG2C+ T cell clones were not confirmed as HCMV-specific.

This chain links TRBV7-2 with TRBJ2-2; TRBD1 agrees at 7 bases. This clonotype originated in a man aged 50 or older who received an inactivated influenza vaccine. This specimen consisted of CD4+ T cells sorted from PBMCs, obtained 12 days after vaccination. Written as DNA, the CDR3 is TGTGCCAGCAGAAGGGGGCCGGACGGGAACACCGGGGAGCTGTTTTTT. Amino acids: CASRRGPDGNTGELFF.